A selection of T cell receptor beta chains follows, all from one sample in a study of cytomegalovirus exposure and HLA in healthy donors. Assay used: immunoSEQ multiplex PCR; TCRdb lists only in-frame clones, some missing. This sample has about 89,000 clones, with roughly three quarters found just once. The material sequenced was PBMCs. Source of these receptors: a man between 25 and 39 years old in good health and CMV-seronegative. CDR3s include the opening cysteine and the closing phenylalanine or tryptophan. Each record gives: clone size, D gene, V gene, CDR3 length, J gene, CDR3 DNA, CDR3 protein. D genes are given only for firm matches. Clone size is given for some rows only: seen once, a few or many times, or a class if the clone is expanded.

once	TRBD1	TRBV19	13	TRBJ2-7	TGTGCCAGTAGTATGGGACAGGGGTACGAGCAGTACTTC	CASSMGQGYEQYF
-	TRBD1	TRBV6-1	13	TRBJ1-2	TGTGCCAGCAGCCGACAGGGGAACTATGGCTACACCTTC	CASSRQGNYGYTF
-	TRBD1	TRBV9	16	TRBJ1-6	TGTGCCAGCAGCGCCGCGGGACAGATCTATAATTCACCCCTCCACTTT	CASSAAGQIYNSPLHF
-	TRBD1	TRBV5-1	15	TRBJ1-6	TGCGCCAGCAGCTTGGAGGGGACAGGGGGCTCACCCCTCCACTTT	CASSLEGTGGSPLHF
few	-	TRBV2	14	TRBJ1-5	TGTGCCAGCAGTGGGGGGGGGAACAATCAGCCCCAGCATTTT	CASSGGGNNQPQHF
-	TRBD1	TRBV6-5	14	TRBJ2-3	TGTGCCAGCAGTGGACAGGGGGGCACAGATACGCAGTATTTT	CASSGQGGTDTQYF
-	TRBD2	TRBV20-1	11	TRBJ2-1	TGCAGTGCTTTTAGCGGGTCTGAGCAGTTCTTC	CSAFSGSEQFF
-	TRBD1	TRBV6-6	15	TRBJ1-5	TGTGCCAGCAGTCGGGGACAGGGTCGGAGTCAGCCCCAGCATTTT	CASSRGQGRSQPQHF
-	TRBD1	TRBV2	15	TRBJ1-4	TGTGCCAGCAGTGGCACAGGGGCAACTAATGAAAAACTGTTTTTT	CASSGTGATNEKLFF
-	-	TRBV7-9	12	TRBJ2-5	TGTGCCAGCAGCCCCTATTTAGAGACCCAGTACTTC	CASSPYLETQYF
-	TRBD1	TRBV4-3	14	TRBJ1-4	TGCGCCAGCAGCCCCCGGACAGGGCAAGAAAAACTGTTTTTT	CASSPRTGQEKLFF
once	-	TRBV7-9	15	TRBJ2-3	TGTGCCAGCCTCCCAGGGAAATCTCGCACAGATACGCAGTATTTT	CASLPGKSRTDTQYF
once	TRBD1	TRBV9	14	TRBJ1-2	TGTGCCAGCAGCGCTACAGGGGGCGCAGGGGGCTACACCTTC	CASSATGGAGGYTF
few	TRBD1	TRBV9	15	TRBJ2-3	TGTGCCAGCAGCGTAGGGGACAGAAGCACAGATACGCAGTATTTT	CASSVGDRSTDTQYF
few	TRBD1	TRBV4-1	18	TRBJ1-1	TGCGCCAGCAGCAGGCACCCGGGACAGGGAGTAGCGAACACTGAAGCTTTCTTT	CASSRHPGQGVANTEAFF
once	TRBD1	TRBV28	17	TRBJ2-7	TGTGCCAGCAGACCCCGGACAGGGCGCCTGGATACCTACGAGCAGTACTTC	CASRPRTGRLDTYEQYF
once	-	TRBV10-3	14	TRBJ2-5	TGTGCCATCAGTGAGTGGAGGACCCAAGAGACCCAGTACTTC	CAISEWRTQETQYF
once	TRBD1	TRBV7-9	11	TRBJ2-7	TGTGCCAGCAGCCCAGGGACAGGGAAGTACTTC	CASSPGTGKYF
few	-	TRBV28	14	TRBJ2-5	TGTGCCAGCAGTTTGACAGCTATAGGGGAGACCCAGTACTTC	CASSLTAIGETQYF
-	TRBD1	TRBV28	14	TRBJ1-1	TGTGCCAGCTTTTACCCCGCAGGGGGCACTGAAGCTTTCTTT	CASFYPAGGTEAFF
few	TRBD1	TRBV7-8	12	TRBJ2-7	TGTGCCAGCAACCAGGGGGTTGGCGAGCAGTACTTC	CASNQGVGEQYF
-	-	TRBV10-3	13	TRBJ2-3	TGTGCCATCAGTGAGTGGGGGGCAGATACGCAGTATTTT	CAISEWGADTQYF
once	-	TRBV18	14	TRBJ2-2	TGTGCCAGCTCACCCCAAGGGGTCACCGGGGAGCTGTTTTTT	CASSPQGVTGELFF
-	TRBD1	TRBV5-1	12	TRBJ2-7	TGCGCCAGCAGCTTGCAGGGGGACGAGCAGTACTTC	CASSLQGDEQYF
-	-	TRBV7-2	17	TRBJ2-3	TGTGCCAGCAGCTTAGTGGGGGGACCTAGCACCACAGATACGCAGTATTTT	CASSLVGGPSTTDTQYF
-	-	TRBV4-3	15	TRBJ2-1	TGCGCCAGCAGCCAAGAGTACCGGGGAGGTCGGGAGCAGTTCTTC	CASSQEYRGGREQFF
-	-	TRBV5-1	15	TRBJ1-4	TGCGCCAGCAGCTCGGGGATAAGTATTAATGAAAAACTGTTTTTT	CASSSGISINEKLFF
few	TRBD2	TRBV7-6	17	TRBJ2-3	TGTGCCAGCAGCTTAGGTGGTGGGACTAGCGTCACAGATACGCAGTATTTT	CASSLGGGTSVTDTQYF
-	TRBD1	TRBV5-6	12	TRBJ1-1	TGTGCCAGCACTATTGACAGGGCTGAAGCTTTCTTT	CASTIDRAEAFF
-	TRBD1	TRBV10-3	14	TRBJ1-5	TGTGCCACGACTGGCGACAGGGTGGGTGAGCCCCAGCATTTT	CATTGDRVGEPQHF
-	TRBD1	TRBV10-1	13	TRBJ1-2	TGCGCCACCCAACCGGGACAGGGCCATGGCTACACCTTC	CATQPGQGHGYTF
-	TRBD1	TRBV5-4	14	TRBJ2-7	TGTGCCAGCAGCTTGGGCGGACAGGTCTACGAGCAGTACTTC	CASSLGGQVYEQYF
once	-	TRBV2	15	TRBJ1-1	TGTGCCAGCAGTGCTTTCGACAGCCGGAACACTGAAGCTTTCTTT	CASSAFDSRNTEAFF
-	TRBD1	TRBV4-1	15	TRBJ1-1	TGCGCCAGCAGCCAACAGGGGGCAGGGAACACTGAAGCTTTCTTT	CASSQQGAGNTEAFF
few	-	TRBV30	13	TRBJ1-2	TGTGCCTGGAGTGTGCAGATTTACTATGGCTACACCTTC	CAWSVQIYYGYTF
-	-	TRBV7-6	13	TRBJ2-1	TGTGCCAGCAGCCGGGGACTTCTCAATGAGCAGTTCTTC	CASSRGLLNEQFF
-	-	TRBV5-4	15	TRBJ2-5	TGTGCCAGCAGCGCGGACCAAGGGGTTGTAGAGACCCAGTACTTC	CASSADQGVVETQYF
once	TRBD1	TRBV18	16	TRBJ1-1	TGTGCCAGCTCACCCGAGGGACAGATCATGAACACTGAAGCTTTCTTT	CASSPEGQIMNTEAFF
-	TRBD1	TRBV5-1	14	TRBJ2-1	TGCGCCAGCAGCTTGGCCAGGGGGTCCGATGAGCAGTTCTTC	CASSLARGSDEQFF
-	-	TRBV6-5	15	TRBJ2-5	TGTGCCAGCAGTTACGCACAGGAGTACCAAGAGACCCAGTACTTC	CASSYAQEYQETQYF
-	TRBD1	TRBV7-9	15	TRBJ1-2	TGTGCCAGCAGCTATCGACAGGGGGCAGGGAATGGCTACACCTTC	CASSYRQGAGNGYTF
few	TRBD1	TRBV30	12	TRBJ1-2	TGTGCCTCTCCGGGACAGGAGTGGGGCTACACCTTC	CASPGQEWGYTF
once	-	TRBV28	12	TRBJ1-4	TGTGCCAGCACAAATACTAATGAAAAACTGTTTTTT	CASTNTNEKLFF
-	TRBD1	TRBV15	14	TRBJ1-2	TGTGCCACCAGCAGAGACCTAGACAGGGGTGGCTACACCTTC	CATSRDLDRGGYTF
-	-	TRBV12-5	14	TRBJ1-1	TGTGCTAGTGGTCGGGGTTCCATGAACACTGAAGCTTTCTTT	CASGRGSMNTEAFF
-	TRBD2	TRBV27	15	TRBJ2-1	TGTGCCAGCAGGGCTAGCGGGGGGATCTACAATGAGCAGTTCTTC	CASRASGGIYNEQFF
-	-	TRBV15	16	TRBJ2-7	TGTGCCACCAGCAGAGATCTGGCAGGGACATTCTACGAGCAGTACTTC	CATSRDLAGTFYEQYF
-	TRBD2	TRBV28	15	TRBJ2-5	TGTGCCAGCAGAGGACTAGCGGGAGGGCGTGAGACCCAGTACTTC	CASRGLAGGRETQYF
-	TRBD1	TRBV27	14	TRBJ2-2	TGTGCCAGCAGTTCAGGGGGGAACACCGGGGAGCTGTTTTTT	CASSSGGNTGELFF
-	-	TRBV5-1	15	TRBJ1-1	TGCGCCAGCTCGACTTTCCCCGAGGGAAACACTGAAGCTTTCTTT	CASSTFPEGNTEAFF
-	-	TRBV6-5	14	TRBJ2-1	TGTGCCAGCAGCCAAGCCCCCAACTACAATGAGCAGTTCTTC	CASSQAPNYNEQFF
-	TRBD1	TRBV30	12	TRBJ1-4	TGTGCCTGGGACAGGGTTAATGAAAAACTGTTTTTT	CAWDRVNEKLFF
-	TRBD1	TRBV19	15	TRBJ1-5	TGTGCCAGTAGTCGGGGACAGGCGTGGAGTCAGCCCCAGCATTTT	CASSRGQAWSQPQHF
-	TRBD1	TRBV27	16	TRBJ1-4	TGTGCCAGCAGTTTCATCATGACAGGGCAGGATGAAAAACTGTTTTTT	CASSFIMTGQDEKLFF
once	TRBD2	TRBV30	14	TRBJ2-7	TGTGCCTGGAGTGAGACTAGCGGGACCTACGAGCAGTACTTC	CAWSETSGTYEQYF